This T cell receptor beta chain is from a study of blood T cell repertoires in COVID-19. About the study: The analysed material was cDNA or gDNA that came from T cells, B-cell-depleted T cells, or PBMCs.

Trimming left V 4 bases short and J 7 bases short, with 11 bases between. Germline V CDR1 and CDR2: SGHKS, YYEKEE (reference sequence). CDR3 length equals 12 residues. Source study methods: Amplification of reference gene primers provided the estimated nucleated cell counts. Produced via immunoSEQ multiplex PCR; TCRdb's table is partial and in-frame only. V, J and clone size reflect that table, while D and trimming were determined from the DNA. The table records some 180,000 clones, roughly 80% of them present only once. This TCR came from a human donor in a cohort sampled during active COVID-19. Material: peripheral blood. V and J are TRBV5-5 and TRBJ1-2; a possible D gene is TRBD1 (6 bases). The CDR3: CASSQGSGGYTF. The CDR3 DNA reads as TGTGCCAGCAGCCAGGGGTCGGGTGGCTACACCTTC.